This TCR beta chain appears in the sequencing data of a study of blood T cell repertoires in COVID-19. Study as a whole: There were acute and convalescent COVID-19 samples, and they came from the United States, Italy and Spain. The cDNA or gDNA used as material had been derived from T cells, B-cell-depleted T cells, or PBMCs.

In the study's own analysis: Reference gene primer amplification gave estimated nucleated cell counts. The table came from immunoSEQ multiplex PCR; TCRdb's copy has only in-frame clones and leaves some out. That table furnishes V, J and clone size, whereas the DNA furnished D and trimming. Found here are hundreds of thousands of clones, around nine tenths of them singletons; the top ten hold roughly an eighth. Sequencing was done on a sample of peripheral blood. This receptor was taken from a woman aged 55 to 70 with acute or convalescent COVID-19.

The CDR3 loop is CASSLGAGQNIQYF. The CDR3 coding sequence is TGTGCCAGCAGCTTAGGGGCAGGCCAAAACATTCAGTACTTC. This chain links TRBV7-3 with TRBJ2-4; the D gene is possibly TRBD1 (5 bases). Per the germline V gene, CDR1 is SGHTA and CDR2 is FQGTGA. CDR3 length: 14 residues. The V and J ends lost 2 bases and 5 bases respectively, with 10 bases between them.